This paragraph covers one TCR beta chain sequence. This sample was taken from a study of blood T cell repertoires in COVID-19. For the study at large: Spain, Italy and the United States supplied samples that represented acute and convalescent COVID-19. Sample material is recorded as cDNA or gDNA derived from T cells, B-cell-depleted T cells, or PBMCs.

As originally analysed: Quantification of nucleated cells was approximated via reference gene primer amplification. Using immunoSEQ multiplex PCR, the repertoire was profiled, and TCRdb retains in-frame clones only, with some absent. The V and J calls and clone size come from that table; D and trimming were worked out from the DNA. The table records around 240,000 clones, roughly 84% of them present only once. The CDR3 extends over 13 amino acids. Looked up from germline, CDR1 is SGHDN and CDR2 is FVKESK. Trimming took 4 bases from V and 8 from J; bases not matched to a gene: 7. Sequencing was carried out using peripheral blood. This chain links TRBV14 with TRBJ2-5; TRBD1 agrees at 7 bases. The sequence was collected from a middle-aged woman who had recovered from COVID-19. This CDR3 is CASSPINRGTQYF. The DNA of the CDR3 is TGTGCCAGCAGCCCCATTAACAGGGGAACCCAGTACTTC.